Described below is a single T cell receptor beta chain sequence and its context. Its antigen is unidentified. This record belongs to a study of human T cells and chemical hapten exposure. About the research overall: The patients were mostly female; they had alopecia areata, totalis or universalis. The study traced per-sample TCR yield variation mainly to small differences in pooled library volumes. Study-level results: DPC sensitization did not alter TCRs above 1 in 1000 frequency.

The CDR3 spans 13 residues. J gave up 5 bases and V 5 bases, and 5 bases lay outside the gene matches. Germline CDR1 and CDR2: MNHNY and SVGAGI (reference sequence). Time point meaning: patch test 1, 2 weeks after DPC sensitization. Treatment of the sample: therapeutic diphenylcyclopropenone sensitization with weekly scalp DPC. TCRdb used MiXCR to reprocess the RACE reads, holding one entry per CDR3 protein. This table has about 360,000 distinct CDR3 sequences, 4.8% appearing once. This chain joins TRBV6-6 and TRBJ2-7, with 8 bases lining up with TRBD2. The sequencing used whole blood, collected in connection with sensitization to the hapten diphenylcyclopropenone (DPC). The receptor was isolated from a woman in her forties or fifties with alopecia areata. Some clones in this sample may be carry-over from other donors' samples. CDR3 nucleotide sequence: TGTGCCAGCAGTCGGGGACTAGTTAACGAGCAGTACTTC. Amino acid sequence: CASSRGLVNEQYF.